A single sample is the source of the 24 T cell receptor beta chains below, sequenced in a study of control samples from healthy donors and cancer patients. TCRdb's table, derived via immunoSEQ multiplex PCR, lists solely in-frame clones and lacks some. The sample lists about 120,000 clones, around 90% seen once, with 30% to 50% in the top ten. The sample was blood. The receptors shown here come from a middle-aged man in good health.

DNA of the CDR3: TGCGCCAGCAGGGACGGACAGGGGGCCCTCCACTTT. It translates to CASRDGQGALHF. The V call is TRBV5-1, the J call TRBJ1-6, with 10 bases matching TRBD1. The CDR3 is 12 residues long. V dropped 5 bases and J dropped 14; count of bases not matched to a gene: 4. Looked up from germline, CDR1 is SGHRS and CDR2 is YFSETQ.

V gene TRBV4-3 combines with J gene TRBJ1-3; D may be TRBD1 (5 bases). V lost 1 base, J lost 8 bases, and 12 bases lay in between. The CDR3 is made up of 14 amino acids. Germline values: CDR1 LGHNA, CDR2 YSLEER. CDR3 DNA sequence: TGCGCCAGCAGCCAAGCTGGTCAGGGTTACACCATATATTTT. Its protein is CASSQAGQGYTIYF.

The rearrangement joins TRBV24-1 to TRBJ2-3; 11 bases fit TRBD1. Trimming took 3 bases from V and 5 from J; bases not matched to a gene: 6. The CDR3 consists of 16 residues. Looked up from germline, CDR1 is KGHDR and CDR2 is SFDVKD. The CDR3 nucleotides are TGTGCCACCAGTGATATGGGACAGGGGGAGGAAGATACGCAGTATTTT. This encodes CATSDMGQGEEDTQYF.

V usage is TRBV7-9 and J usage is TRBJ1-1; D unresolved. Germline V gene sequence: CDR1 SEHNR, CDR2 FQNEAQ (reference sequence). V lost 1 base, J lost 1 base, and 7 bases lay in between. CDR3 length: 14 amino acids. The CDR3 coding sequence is TGTGCCAGCAGCTTAGAAGCTTCGAACACTGAAGCTTTCTTT. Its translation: CASSLEASNTEAFF. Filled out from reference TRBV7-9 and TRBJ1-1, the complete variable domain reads DTGVSQNPRHKITKRGQNVTFRCDPISEHNRLYWYRQTLGQGPEFLTYFQNEAQLEKSRLLSDRFSAERPKGSFSTLEIQRTEQGDSAMYLCASSLEASNTEAFFGQGTRLTVV.

DNA for the CDR3: TGTGCCACCCCCGGCGAGGCTAATGAAAAACTGTTTTTT. It specifies CATPGEANEKLFF. V gene TRBV19 combines with J gene TRBJ1-4; D remains ambiguous. The V gene lost 10 bases and the J gene lost 3 bases, with 12 bases spanning the gap. Germline V CDR1 and CDR2: LNHDA, SQIVND (reference sequence). CDR3 length: 13 amino acids. Together with reference TRBV19 and TRBJ1-4, the CDR3 gives the full variable domain: DGGITQSPKYLFRKEGQNVTLSCEQNLNHDAMYWYRQDPGQGLRLIYYSQIVNDFQKGDIAEGYSVSREKKESFPLTVTSAQKNPTAFYLCATPGEANEKLFFGSGTQLSVL.

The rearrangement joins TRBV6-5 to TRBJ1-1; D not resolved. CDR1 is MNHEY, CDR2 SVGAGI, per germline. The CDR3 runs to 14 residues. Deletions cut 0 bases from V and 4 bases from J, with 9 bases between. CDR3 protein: CASSYSNLGTEAFF. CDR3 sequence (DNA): TGTGCCAGCAGTTACTCGAATCTGGGCACTGAAGCTTTCTTT.

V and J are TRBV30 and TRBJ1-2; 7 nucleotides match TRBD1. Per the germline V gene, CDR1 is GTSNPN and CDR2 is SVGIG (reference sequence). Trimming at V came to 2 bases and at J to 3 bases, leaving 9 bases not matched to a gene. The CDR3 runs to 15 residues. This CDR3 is CAWSPATGAYYGYTF. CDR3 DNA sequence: TGTGCCTGGAGTCCCGCCACAGGGGCCTACTATGGCTACACCTTC.

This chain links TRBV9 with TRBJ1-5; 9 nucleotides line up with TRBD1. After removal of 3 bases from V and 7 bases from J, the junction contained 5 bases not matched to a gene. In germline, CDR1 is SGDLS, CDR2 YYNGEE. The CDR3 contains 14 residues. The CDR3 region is CASSGDRVGQPQHF. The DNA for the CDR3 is TGTGCCAGCAGCGGGGACAGGGTGGGGCAGCCCCAGCATTTT.

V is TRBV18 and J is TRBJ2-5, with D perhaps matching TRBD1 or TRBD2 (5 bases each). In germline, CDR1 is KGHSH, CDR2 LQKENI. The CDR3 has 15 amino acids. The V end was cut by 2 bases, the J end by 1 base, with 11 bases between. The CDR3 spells CASSPWDGVQETQYF. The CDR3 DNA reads TGTGCCAGCTCACCATGGGACGGGGTCCAAGAGACCCAGTACTTC.

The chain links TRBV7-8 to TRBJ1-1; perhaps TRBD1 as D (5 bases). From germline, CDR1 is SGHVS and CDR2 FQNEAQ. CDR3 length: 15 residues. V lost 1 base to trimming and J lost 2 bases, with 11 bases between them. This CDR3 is CASSLVGRGNTEAFF. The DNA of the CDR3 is TGTGCCAGCAGCTTAGTGGGGAGGGGTAACACTGAAGCTTTCTTT.

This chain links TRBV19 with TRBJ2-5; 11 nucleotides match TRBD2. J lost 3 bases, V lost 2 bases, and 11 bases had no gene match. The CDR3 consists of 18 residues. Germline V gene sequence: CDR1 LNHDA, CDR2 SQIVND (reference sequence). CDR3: CASSITLRLAGRKETQYF. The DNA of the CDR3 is TGTGCCAGTAGTATAACCCTCCGACTAGCGGGGAGAAAAGAGACCCAGTACTTC.

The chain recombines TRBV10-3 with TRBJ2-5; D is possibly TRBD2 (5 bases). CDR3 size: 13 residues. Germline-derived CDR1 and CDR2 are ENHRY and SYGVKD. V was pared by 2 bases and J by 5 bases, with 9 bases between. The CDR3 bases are TGTGCCATCAGTGAGCCGGGCGGGGAGACCCAGTACTTC. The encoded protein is CAISEPGGETQYF.

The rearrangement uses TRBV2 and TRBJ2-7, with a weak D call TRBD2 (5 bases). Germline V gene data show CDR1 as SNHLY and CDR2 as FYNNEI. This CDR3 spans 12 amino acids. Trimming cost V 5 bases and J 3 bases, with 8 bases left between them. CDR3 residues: CASSPDYYEQYF. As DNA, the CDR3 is TGTGCCAGCAGTCCCGACTACTACGAGCAGTACTTC.

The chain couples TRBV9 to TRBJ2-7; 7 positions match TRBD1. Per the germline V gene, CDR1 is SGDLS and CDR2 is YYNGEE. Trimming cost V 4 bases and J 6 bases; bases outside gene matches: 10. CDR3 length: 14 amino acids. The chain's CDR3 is CASSPRQGVVEQYF. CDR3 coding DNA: TGTGCCAGCAGCCCCCGACAGGGAGTGGTCGAGCAGTACTTC.

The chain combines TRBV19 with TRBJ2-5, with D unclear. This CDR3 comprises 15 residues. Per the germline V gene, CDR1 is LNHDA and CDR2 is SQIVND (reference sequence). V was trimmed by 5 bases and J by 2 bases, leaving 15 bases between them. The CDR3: CASSGFLGVQETQYF. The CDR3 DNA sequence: TGTGCCAGTAGTGGATTCCTAGGAGTTCAAGAGACCCAGTACTTC.

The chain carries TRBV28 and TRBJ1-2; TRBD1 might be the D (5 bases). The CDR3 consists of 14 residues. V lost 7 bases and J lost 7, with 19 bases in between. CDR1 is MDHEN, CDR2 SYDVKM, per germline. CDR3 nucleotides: TGTGCCAGCACCGCGCCCCAGGGACGAAGTGGCTACACCTTC. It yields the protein CASTAPQGRSGYTF.

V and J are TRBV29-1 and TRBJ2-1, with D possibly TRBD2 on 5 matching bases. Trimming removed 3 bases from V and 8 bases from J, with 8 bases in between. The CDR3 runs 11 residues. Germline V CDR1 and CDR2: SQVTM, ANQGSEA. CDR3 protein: CSVDSGYEQFF. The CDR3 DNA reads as TGCAGCGTTGACTCGGGGTATGAGCAGTTCTTC.

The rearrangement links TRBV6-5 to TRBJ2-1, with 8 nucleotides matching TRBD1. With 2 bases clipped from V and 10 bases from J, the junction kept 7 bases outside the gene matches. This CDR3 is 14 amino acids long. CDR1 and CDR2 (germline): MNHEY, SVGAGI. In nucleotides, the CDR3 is TGTGCCAGCAGTTACGCAGGGGGCGCTGGGGAGCAGTTCTTC. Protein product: CASSYAGGAGEQFF.

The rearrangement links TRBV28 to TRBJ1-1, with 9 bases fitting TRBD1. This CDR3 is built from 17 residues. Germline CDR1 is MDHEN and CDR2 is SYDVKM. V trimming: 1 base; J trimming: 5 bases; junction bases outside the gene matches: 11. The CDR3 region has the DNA TGTGCCAGCAGTTTATCAGGGACAGGGCACCCGCGGACTGAAGCTTTCTTT. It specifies CASSLSGTGHPRTEAFF. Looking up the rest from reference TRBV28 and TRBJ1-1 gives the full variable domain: DVKVTQSSRYLVKRTGEKVFLECVQDMDHENMFWYRQDPGLGLRLIYFSYDVKMKEKGDIPEGYSVSREKKERFSLILESASTNQTSMYLCASSLSGTGHPRTEAFFGQGTRLTVV.

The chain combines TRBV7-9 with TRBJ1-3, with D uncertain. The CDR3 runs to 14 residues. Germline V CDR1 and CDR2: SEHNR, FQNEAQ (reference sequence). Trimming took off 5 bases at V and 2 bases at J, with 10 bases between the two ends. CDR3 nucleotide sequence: TGTGCCAGCAGCCCCACGGCGGCTGGAAACACCATATATTTT. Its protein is CASSPTAAGNTIYF.

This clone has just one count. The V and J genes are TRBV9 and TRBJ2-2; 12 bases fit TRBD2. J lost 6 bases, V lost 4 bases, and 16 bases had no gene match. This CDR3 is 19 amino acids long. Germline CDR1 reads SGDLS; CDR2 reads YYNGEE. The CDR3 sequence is CASSSAVLAGGRAAGELFF. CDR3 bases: TGTGCCAGCAGCTCCGCGGTCCTAGCGGGGGGGCGCGCGGCCGGGGAGCTGTTTTTT.

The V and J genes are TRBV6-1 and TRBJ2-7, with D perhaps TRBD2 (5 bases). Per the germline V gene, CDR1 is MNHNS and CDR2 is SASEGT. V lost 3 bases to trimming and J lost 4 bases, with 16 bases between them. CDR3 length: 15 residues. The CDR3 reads CASSDFVEGRYEQYF. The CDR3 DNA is TGTGCCAGCAGTGATTTTGTTGAGGGAAGGTACGAGCAGTACTTC.

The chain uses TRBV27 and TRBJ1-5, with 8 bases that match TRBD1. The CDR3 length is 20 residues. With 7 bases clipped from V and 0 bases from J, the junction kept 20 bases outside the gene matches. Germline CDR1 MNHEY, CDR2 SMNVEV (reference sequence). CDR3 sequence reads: CASTFSQGALDPHSNQPQHF. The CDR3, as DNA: TGTGCCAGCACCTTTTCCCAGGGGGCCCTGGATCCTCATAGCAATCAGCCCCAGCATTTT.

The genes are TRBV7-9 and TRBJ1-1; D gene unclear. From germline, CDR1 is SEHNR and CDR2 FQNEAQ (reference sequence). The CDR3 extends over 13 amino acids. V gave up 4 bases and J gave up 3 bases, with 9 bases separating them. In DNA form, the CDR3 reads TGTGCCAGCAGCTCAATCCGGGACACTGAAGCTTTCTTT. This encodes CASSSIRDTEAFF.